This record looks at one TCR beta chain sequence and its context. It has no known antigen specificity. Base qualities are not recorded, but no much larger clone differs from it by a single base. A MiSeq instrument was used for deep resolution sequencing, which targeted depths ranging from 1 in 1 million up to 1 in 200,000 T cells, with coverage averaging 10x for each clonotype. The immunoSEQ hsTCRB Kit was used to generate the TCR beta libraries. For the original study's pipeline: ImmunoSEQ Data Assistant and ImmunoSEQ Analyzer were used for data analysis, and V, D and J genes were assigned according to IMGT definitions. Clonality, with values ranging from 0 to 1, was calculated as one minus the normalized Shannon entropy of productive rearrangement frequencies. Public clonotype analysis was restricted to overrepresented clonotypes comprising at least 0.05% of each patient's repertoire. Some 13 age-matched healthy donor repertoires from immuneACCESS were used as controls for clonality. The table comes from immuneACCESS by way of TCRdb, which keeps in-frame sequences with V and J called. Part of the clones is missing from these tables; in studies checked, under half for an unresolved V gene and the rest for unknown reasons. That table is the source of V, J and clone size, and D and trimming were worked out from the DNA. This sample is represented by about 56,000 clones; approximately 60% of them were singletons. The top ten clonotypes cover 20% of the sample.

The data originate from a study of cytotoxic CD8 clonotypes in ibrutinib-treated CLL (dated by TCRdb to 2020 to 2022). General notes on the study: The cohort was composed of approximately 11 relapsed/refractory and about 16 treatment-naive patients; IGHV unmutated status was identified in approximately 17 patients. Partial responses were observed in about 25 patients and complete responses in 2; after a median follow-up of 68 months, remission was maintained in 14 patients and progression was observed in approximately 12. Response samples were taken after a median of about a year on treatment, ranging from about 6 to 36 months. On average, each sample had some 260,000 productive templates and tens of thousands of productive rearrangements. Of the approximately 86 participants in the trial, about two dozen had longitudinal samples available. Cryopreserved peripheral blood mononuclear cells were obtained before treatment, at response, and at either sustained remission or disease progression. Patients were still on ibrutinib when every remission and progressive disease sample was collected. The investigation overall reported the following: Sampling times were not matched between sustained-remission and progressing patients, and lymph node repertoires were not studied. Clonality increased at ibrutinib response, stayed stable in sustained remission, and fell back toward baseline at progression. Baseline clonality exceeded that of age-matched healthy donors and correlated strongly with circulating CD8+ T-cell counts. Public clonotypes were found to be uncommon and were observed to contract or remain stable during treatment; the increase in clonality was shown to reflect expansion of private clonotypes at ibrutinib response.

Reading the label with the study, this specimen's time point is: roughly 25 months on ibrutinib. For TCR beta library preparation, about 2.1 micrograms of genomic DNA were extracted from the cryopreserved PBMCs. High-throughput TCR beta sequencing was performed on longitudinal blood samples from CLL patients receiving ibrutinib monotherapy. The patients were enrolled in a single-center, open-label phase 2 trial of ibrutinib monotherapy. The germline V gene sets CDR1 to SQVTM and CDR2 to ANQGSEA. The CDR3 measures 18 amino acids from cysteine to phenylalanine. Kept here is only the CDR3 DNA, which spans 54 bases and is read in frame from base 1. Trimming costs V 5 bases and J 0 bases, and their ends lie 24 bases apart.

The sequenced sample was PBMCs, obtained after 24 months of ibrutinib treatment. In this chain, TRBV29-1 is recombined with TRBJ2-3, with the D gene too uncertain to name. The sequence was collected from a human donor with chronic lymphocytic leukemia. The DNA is TGCAGCGTTAAGGGAACAATCAGCGAAACGCCTAGCACAGATACGCAGTATTTT. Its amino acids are CSVKGTISETPSTDTQYF.